The text below deals with one T cell receptor (beta chain). The target antigen is unknown. The repertoire was sequenced with immunoSEQ multiplex PCR; TCRdb's copy has only in-frame clones and lacks some. The profile shows under 95,000 clones, approximately 90% of them singletons. The data derive from a study of graft-versus-host responses after intestinal transplantation. The wider study: Recipients were given multivisceral, liver-intestinal, or isolated intestinal transplants. Tacrolimus and steroids were given for 2 to 4 years to all recipients after anti-thymocyte globulin induction.

Findings and limits, study-wide: The highest levels of circulating GvH clones went along with early declines in HvG clones after transplant.

This receptor was identified in a human donor who was the organ donor for an intestinal transplant. Sample: unstimulated CD4+ T cells sorted from spleen or lymph node cells, taken before transplant.

The DNA of the CDR3 is TGTGCCAGCAGCTTATCTCGGGAGACCCAGTACTTC. The encoded protein is CASSLSRETQYF. This chain connects TRBV7-2 to TRBJ2-5; D uncertain. The CDR3 extends over 12 amino acids. V lost 2 bases, J lost 5 bases, and 6 bases lay in between. Germline values: CDR1 SGHTA, CDR2 FQGNSA.